This T cell receptor (beta chain) was captured by sequencing in a study of T-cell reconstitution after alpha-beta-depleted transplantation in children. Study conclusions and caveats: Newly made T cells mostly supplied T-cell counts and diversity one year after transplant. After transplant, at about two months, alpha-beta T cells were reportedly derived from several hundred expanded graft clones. From surviving recipient T cells and thymic progenitors came the high day-60 TCRbeta diversity observed in some patients.

Many counts were recorded for this clonotype. Its antigen is not identified. J was trimmed by 4 bases and V by 3 bases; bases with no gene match: 7. This CDR3 is built from 15 residues. Germline CDR1 and CDR2: MDHEN and SYDVKM. Preparation of the TCRbeta library used unique molecular identifiers. TCRdb ran MiXCR on the PCR reads and lists one entry per CDR3 protein. The repertoire has over 450,000 distinct CDR3 sequences, about 10% of them found once; the top ten carry approximately 2%. This material consisted of PBMCs, taken before TCRalphabeta/CD19-depleted stem cell transplant. This sequence joins TRBV28 and TRBJ2-7; 9 nucleotides line up with TRBD1. This TCR derives from a child aged 2 to 15 with inherited bone marrow failure, due to receive a stem cell transplant. The CDR3 DNA reads TGTGCCAGCAGTTTTGGGGACAGGGTATTTTACGAGCAGTACTTC. Its protein product is CASSFGDRVFYEQYF.